Included here is one TCR beta chain sequence, with context. The antigen is undetermined. The TCR beta CDR3 regions underwent amplification using RNA transcripts as the source. In the first-round RT-PCR of the TCR CDR3, the HTBI primer set was used. TCRdb re-derived calls from the multiplex PCR reads in MiXCR, one entry per CDR3 protein. Seen here are more than 450,000 distinct CDR3 sequences, 20% observed once, and the top ten hold 47%. The data originate from a study of T cells in Graves' hyperthyroidism and ophthalmopathy. Study details: Blood was drawn when the patient was first diagnosed and still untreated.

General study results and limits: Most thyroid-expanded clonotypes above 0.001 were also found in blood. Model-based prediction identified ophthalmopathy a median 6.5 months prior to its onset. Separating ophthalmopathy from stable hyperthyroidism was achieved by a 13 V-J model.

The V gene end was trimmed by 3 bases and the J gene end by 6 bases; junction bases not matched to a gene: 8. This CDR3 region has 16 residues. CDR1 and CDR2 from the germline V gene are SGDLS and YYNGEE. The receptor was isolated from a man in his forties or fifties with Graves' ophthalmopathy. The rearrangement links TRBV9 to TRBJ2-5, with 13 bases matching TRBD2. The sample taken for sequencing was blood. DNA of the CDR3: TGTGCCAGCAGCGACAAACTAGCGGGGGGGCCAAAGACCCAGTACTTC. Protein sequence: CASSDKLAGGPKTQYF. The full variable domain, in which reference TRBV9 and TRBJ2-5 provide the parts outside the CDR3, is DSGVTQTPKHLITATGQRVTLRCSPRSGDLSVYWYQQSLDQGLQFLIQYYNGEERAKGNILERFSAQQFPDLHSELNLSSLELGDSALYFCASSDKLAGGPKTQYFGPGTRLLVL.